A selection of T cell receptor beta chains follows, all from one sample in a study of blood T cell repertoires in COVID-19. TCRdb's copy holds only in-frame clones and misses some; the assay was immunoSEQ multiplex PCR. The repertoire holds some 270,000 clones, about nine tenths seen once, with approximately 4% in the top ten. The sequenced material came from PBMCs or T cells enriched from blood (not recorded which). The receptors here all came from a woman in her twenties or thirties with acute COVID-19. Each CDR3 is given with its conserved first and last residue. The D gene is left open where the match is weak. The listing skips clone size in some rows; elsewhere it reads once, few, many or a size class.

d_call: TRBD1
j_call: TRBJ1-5
clone_size: .
v_call: TRBV28
cdr3_nt: TGTGCCAGCACCCAACCGGGACAGGGGCTCAAGGGTAGCAATCAGCCCCAGCATTTT
cdr3_aa: CASTQPGQGLKGSNQPQHF

d_call: .
j_call: TRBJ1-1
clone_size: once
v_call: TRBV28
cdr3_nt: TGTGCCACCCAGGACAGCATGAACACTGAAGCTTTCTTT
cdr3_aa: CATQDSMNTEAFF

d_call: .
j_call: TRBJ2-7
clone_size: once
v_call: TRBV19
cdr3_nt: TGTGCCAGTAGTATCGTAGCGGATACCTACGAGCAGTACTTC
cdr3_aa: CASSIVADTYEQYF

d_call: .
j_call: TRBJ1-3
clone_size: .
v_call: TRBV29-1
cdr3_nt: TGCAGCGTTGACGCAGGGGGAAACACCATATATTTT
cdr3_aa: CSVDAGGNTIYF

d_call: .
j_call: TRBJ2-5
clone_size: .
v_call: TRBV4-1
cdr3_nt: TGCGCCAGCAGCCAGCTGGCCGGGGGAGAGACCCAGTACTTC
cdr3_aa: CASSQLAGGETQYF

d_call: TRBD1
j_call: TRBJ1-2
clone_size: .
v_call: TRBV10-3
cdr3_nt: TGTGCCATCAGTGAAGGCCCCCGGGACAGGGACGACTATGGCTACACCTTC
cdr3_aa: CAISEGPRDRDDYGYTF

d_call: .
j_call: TRBJ1-2
clone_size: .
v_call: TRBV4-3
cdr3_nt: TGCGCCAGCAGCGACCAGGGTGACTATGGCTACACCTTC
cdr3_aa: CASSDQGDYGYTF

d_call: TRBD1
j_call: TRBJ1-1
clone_size: .
v_call: TRBV28
cdr3_nt: TGTGCCAGCCGGACAGGGGCTGAAGCTTTCTTT
cdr3_aa: CASRTGAEAFF

d_call: .
j_call: TRBJ1-1
clone_size: once
v_call: TRBV5-1
cdr3_nt: TGCGCCAGCAGCTTACAGGAAAACACTGAAGCTTTCTTT
cdr3_aa: CASSLQENTEAFF

d_call: .
j_call: TRBJ1-2
clone_size: .
v_call: TRBV19
cdr3_nt: TGTGCCAGTATTGACTACACCGGTGGCTATGGCTACACCTTC
cdr3_aa: CASIDYTGGYGYTF

d_call: TRBD1
j_call: TRBJ1-2
clone_size: .
v_call: TRBV28
cdr3_nt: TGTGCCAGCAGTTCCCCACAGGGGACTAACTATGGCTACACCTTC
cdr3_aa: CASSSPQGTNYGYTF

d_call: TRBD1
j_call: TRBJ1-1
clone_size: .
v_call: TRBV28
cdr3_nt: TGTGCCAGCAACCCGCGCGGCAGGGGGGCCACTGAAGCTTTCTTT
cdr3_aa: CASNPRGRGATEAFF